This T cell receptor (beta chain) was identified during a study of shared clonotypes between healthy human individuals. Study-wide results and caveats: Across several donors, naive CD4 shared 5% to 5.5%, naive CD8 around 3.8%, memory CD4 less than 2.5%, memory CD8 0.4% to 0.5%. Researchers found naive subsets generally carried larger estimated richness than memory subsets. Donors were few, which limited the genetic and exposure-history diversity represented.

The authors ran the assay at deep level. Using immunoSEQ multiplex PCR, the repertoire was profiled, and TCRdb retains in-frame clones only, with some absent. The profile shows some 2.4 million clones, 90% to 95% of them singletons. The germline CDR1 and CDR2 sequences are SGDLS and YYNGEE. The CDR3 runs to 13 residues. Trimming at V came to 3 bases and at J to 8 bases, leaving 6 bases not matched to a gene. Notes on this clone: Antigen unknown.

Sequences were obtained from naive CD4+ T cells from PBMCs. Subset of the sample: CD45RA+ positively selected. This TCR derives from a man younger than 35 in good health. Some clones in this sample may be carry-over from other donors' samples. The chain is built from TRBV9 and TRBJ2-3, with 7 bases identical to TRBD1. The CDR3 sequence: CASSGQGQGTQYF. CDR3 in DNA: TGTGCCAGCAGCGGACAGGGACAAGGTACGCAGTATTTT.